A selection of T cell receptor beta chains follows, all from one sample in a study of blood T cell repertoires in COVID-19. Measured with immunoSEQ multiplex PCR; TCRdb has only the in-frame clones, and not every one. The sample contains 150,000 to 200,000 clones, more than 65% of which appear only once. Material: peripheral blood. These receptors were taken from an elderly woman with acute or convalescent COVID-19. CDR3s leave out the opening cysteine and the closing phenylalanine or tryptophan. The D gene is left open where the match is weak.

TRBD1	TRBV2	ASSPGTGVRGYT
-	TRBV10-3	AASPSGGGTQY
-	TRBV7-2	ASSLDYSFLSTDTQY
-	TRBV5-6	ASSLDISSGNTIY
-	TRBV7-2	ASSPWEGYTEAF
-	TRBV7-2	ASSSRFITEAF
TRBD1	TRBV3-1/TRBV3-2	ASSHGDRTDIQY
-	TRBV4-1	ASRRMVSQGRGVGDNEQF
-	TRBV7-2	ASSLGTYYEQY
-	TRBV28	ASSPQGGGSYGYT
-	TRBV5-1	ASSSDSGGAQY
TRBD2	TRBV7-8	ASSPSSGSYNEQF
-	TRBV14	ASSQATRDTQY
-	TRBV19	ASSFSGSQHSNQPQH
TRBD1	TRBV11-2	ASSPTGGRYGYT